The following is a TCR beta chain sequence with its context. No antigen is known for it. These data belong to a study of post-analysis software for immune sequencing data. Study summary: The patients showed relapsing-remitting, secondary progressive and progressive-relapsing multiple sclerosis courses.

The CDR3 sequence is 14 residues long. The V end was cut by 6 bases, the J end by 5 bases, with 16 bases between. In germline, CDR1 is SGHVS, CDR2 FQNEAQ. Notes on the study in general: Four to six TRBV segments were significantly more frequent in patients than in controls. TRBV5-6, TRBV5-1 and TRBV20-1 were among these segments.

Tagging with unique molecular identifiers was a feature of the TCR beta cDNA libraries. TCRdb re-called the PCR reads through MiXCR, storing one row per CDR3 protein. The sample consists of roughly 620,000 distinct CDR3 sequences, about 40% of them appearing once. The genes are TRBV7-8 and TRBJ2-5, with D possibly called TRBD1 or TRBD2 (6 bases each). This receptor was obtained from a girl under 18 with multiple sclerosis. The sample taken for sequencing was blood. The CDR3 nucleotides read TGTGCCAGCAGTCTAATGGGGGGCCGGGAGACCCAGTACTTC. Translation: CASSLMGGRETQYF.